The 13 T cell receptor beta chains presented below share a single source sample, sequenced in a study of blood T cell repertoires in COVID-19. The table came from immunoSEQ multiplex PCR; TCRdb's copy has only in-frame clones and leaves some out. The data contain some 270,000 clones, 88% of them singletons. The sample comprised PBMCs or T cells enriched from blood (not recorded which). The receptors here all came from a woman in her thirties or forties who had been exposed to COVID-19.

This rearrangement joins TRBV28 to TRBJ1-2; D perhaps matches TRBD1 (5 bases). V gave up 6 bases and J gave up 1 base, with 15 bases separating them. The CDR3 loop spans 15 amino acids. Germline-derived CDR1 and CDR2 are MDHEN and SYDVKM. The CDR3 loop is CASRAAGGFNYGYTF. CDR3 bases: TGTGCCAGCAGAGCCGCGGGGGGATTTAACTATGGCTACACCTTC.

The chain uses TRBV5-1 and TRBJ1-1; maybe TRBD1 (5 bases). CDR3 length equals 13 residues. The ends were cut back, 1 base at V and 4 bases at J, with 8 bases in the middle. CDR1 and CDR2 from the germline V gene are SGHRS and YFSETQ. The CDR3 DNA is TGCGCCAGCAGCTTGTTCCAGGGCACTGAAGCTTTCTTT. This codes for CASSLFQGTEAFF.

J is TRBJ1-2 and V is TRBV4-3, with no clear D. This CDR3 region has 16 residues. In germline, CDR1 is LGHNA, CDR2 YSLEER. Trimming shortened V by 0 bases and J by 4 bases, and 15 bases separated the two germline ends. The DNA for the CDR3 is TGCGCCAGCAGCCAAGATGGGAGGCCGGCGGGCTATGGCTACACCTTC. Translated: CASSQDGRPAGYGYTF.

The V and J genes are TRBV28 and TRBJ1-1, with D possibly TRBD1 on 5 matching bases. Germline loops: CDR1 MDHEN, CDR2 SYDVKM. V shed 3 bases and J shed 11 bases, with 10 bases lying between them. This CDR3 has 11 residues. For the CDR3, the DNA is TGTGCCAGCAGTTTCTGGGGGGGGGCTTTCTTT. This translates into CASSFWGGAFF.

The chain carries TRBV2 and TRBJ1-2, with D perhaps TRBD1 (5 bases). The CDR3 has 12 amino acids. V gave up 8 bases and J gave up 5 bases, with 12 bases separating them. The germline V gene has CDR1 SNHLY and CDR2 FYNNEI. This chain's CDR3 is CASRPGGYGYTF. CDR3 sequence (DNA): TGTGCCAGCCGACCCGGGGGATATGGCTACACCTTC.

V and J are TRBV30 and TRBJ1-2; 9 bases line up with TRBD1. V shed 3 bases, J shed 3 bases, and the junction held 5 bases outside the gene matches. In germline, CDR1 is GTSNPN, CDR2 SVGIG (reference sequence). The CDR3 totals 14 residues. In DNA form, the CDR3 reads TGTGCCTGGAGCGGGGACAGGGTGGACTATGGCTACACCTTC. Translating it yields CAWSGDRVDYGYTF.

The chain has TRBV9 and TRBJ1-6; perhaps TRBD1 as D (6 bases). Per the germline V gene, CDR1 is SGDLS and CDR2 is YYNGEE. The CDR3 length is 15 residues. Trimming stripped 3 bases from V and 3 bases from J, with 10 bases between. The CDR3 DNA reads TGTGCCAGCAGCGACGGACAGAACTATAATTCACCCCTCCACTTT. Amino acids: CASSDGQNYNSPLHF.

The chain employs TRBV29-1 and TRBJ2-5; the D gene is possibly TRBD2 (6 bases). Deletions cut 7 bases from V and 4 bases from J, with 13 bases between. CDR3 length: 12 residues. CDR1 is SQVTM and CDR2 is ANQGSEA in the germline V gene. The CDR3, as DNA: TGCAGCGGGGGGGAACTAGCAGAGACCCAGTACTTC. Its translation: CSGGELAETQYF.

The genes are TRBV12-3 or TRBV12-4 and TRBJ2-7; the D gene is possibly TRBD2 (5 bases). CDR3 length equals 13 residues. V lost 0 bases and J 7 bases, leaving 10 bases between the germline ends. CDR3 nucleotide sequence: TGTGCCAGCAGTTTAGCCGGGGTCGGAGAGCAGTACGTC. Protein product: CASSLAGVGEQYV.

This clone was seen only once. Within the sample, other DNA sequences also encode this same CDR3. The chain combines TRBV30 with TRBJ1-1; D may be TRBD1 (5 bases). CDR3 length: 12 residues. CDR1 and CDR2 from the germline V gene are GTSNPN and SVGIG (reference sequence). Trimming removed 2 bases at V and 4 bases at J, with 8 bases between. CDR3 DNA: TGTGCCTGGAGTCTCGGGGGCACTGAAGCTTTCTTT. This translates into CAWSLGGTEAFF.

This clone was detected only a few times. The chain joins TRBV5-1 to TRBJ1-2, with 7 bases fitting TRBD1. Trimming removed 4 bases from V and 9 bases from J; junction bases left unmatched: 9. The CDR3 is made up of 13 amino acids. The germline V gene has CDR1 SGHRS and CDR2 YFSETQ. The CDR3 here is CASSQTGDSSYTF. CDR3 bases: TGCGCCAGCAGCCAAACAGGGGATAGTAGCTACACCTTC.

The chain recombines TRBV5-5 with TRBJ1-5; no definite D call. Per the germline V gene, CDR1 is SGHKS and CDR2 is YYEKEE (reference sequence). This CDR3 is built from 13 residues. The germline V and J ends were trimmed by 5 bases and 4 bases, with 10 bases remaining between them. The CDR3 sequence: CASSLSENQPQHF. CDR3 nucleotide sequence: TGTGCCAGCAGTCTATCGGAGAATCAGCCCCAGCATTTT.

The V call is TRBV6-2 or TRBV6-3, the J call TRBJ2-7, with D maybe TRBD2 (6 bases). In germline, CDR1 is MNHEY, CDR2 SVGEGT. The CDR3 is 13 amino acids. V gave up 5 bases and J gave up 2 bases, with 10 bases separating them. The CDR3 DNA sequence: TGTGCCAGCAGTCTCGGGGGTCCCTACGAGCAGTACTTC. Protein product: CASSLGGPYEQYF.